Included here is one T cell receptor (beta chain) sequence, with context. This clone's antigen is unknown. No clone much larger than this one lies a single base away; base qualities are absent. This specimen belongs to a study of blood T cell repertoires in COVID-19 (dated by TCRdb to the early 2020s). Some background on the complete study: Samples from collaborators originated in the United States, Italy and Spain and spanned both the acute and convalescent phases of COVID-19. Deeply sampled blood TCRbeta repertoires from subjects exposed to, actively infected with, or recovered from COVID-19 were included in the dataset. Nearly every sample came with metadata listing a de-identified subject ID, COVID-19 status, age in years and sex. Samples came from the ongoing ImmuneRACE study (first 160 participants) plus 1,254 subjects from 6 global collaborators. The material from the prospective study consisted of cDNA or gDNA derived from T cells, B-cell-depleted T cells, or PBMCs. HLA class I and class II types, where available, came from metadata supplied by the sample provider rather than from assay-based typing. The repertoires were released in a freely available public database intended as a resource for research on the immune response to SARS-CoV-2. The study at large found these results: The quantity of clinical and demographic metadata differed by source and by participant and was supplied without curation.

One collaborating source in Seattle enrolled patients during active infection and followed them longitudinally through the course of disease. Each collaborating institution followed its own protocols to collect whole blood in K2EDTA tubes. Collaborator samples were shipped for TCRbeta analysis as frozen whole blood, isolated PBMCs, or DNA extracted from either sample type. TCRbeta CDR3 regions were amplified from genomic DNA by means of the immunoSEQ Assay, a bias-controlled multiplex PCR. Turning to the authors' computational methods: Within the assay, amplification of reference gene primers was used to estimate how many nucleated cells each sample contained. Sequence reads were collapsed and filtered to measure the absolute abundance of every unique TCRbeta CDR3 rearrangement. For each sample, productive Simpson clonality was calculated by taking the square root of Simpson's diversity index across productive rearrangements. The table comes from immuneACCESS by way of TCRdb, which keeps in-frame sequences with V and J called. Part of the clones is missing from these tables; in studies checked, under half for an unresolved V gene and the rest for unknown reasons. That table furnishes V, J and clone size, whereas the DNA furnished D and trimming. The sample table contains approximately 500,000 clones; only one count was recorded for roughly nine tenths of them. Jointly, the top ten make up about 0.91% of the sample.

Sequenced sample: peripheral blood. The source of this sequence is a man between 18 and 35 years old with COVID-19, enrolled during active disease.

The DNA reads TGTGCCAGCAGGGCCTGGACTAGCGGGGGCGATGAGCAGTTCTTC. It is translated as CASRAWTSGGDEQFF. The rearranged chain carries TRBV2 and TRBJ2-1, with 13 bases in between that match TRBD2. CDR1 is given as SNHLY and CDR2 as FYNNEI, both from the germline V gene. Compared with germline, V lacks 6 bases and J lacks 8 bases; bases without a gene match: 7. Including the terminal cysteine and phenylalanine, the CDR3 comprises 15 residues. The DNA shown is the 45-base CDR3, in frame from base 1.